Following are 4 T cell receptor beta chains from one sample sequenced in a study of cytomegalovirus exposure and HLA in healthy donors. Researchers ran the PCR with 60 Vbeta and 13 Jbeta primers. Clones were sequenced by immunoSEQ multiplex PCR, and TCRdb holds only the in-frame ones, with some missing. Of roughly 120,000 clones listed, 82% were seen once; the top ten hold approximately 10%. The sequenced sample consisted of PBMCs. These receptors were obtained from a male donor in good health and CMV-seropositive.

V gene TRBV4-3 combines with J gene TRBJ1-5; tentative D call: TRBD1 (6 bases). Germline CDR1 and CDR2: LGHNA and YSLEER. This CDR3 is built from 16 residues. V was shortened by 0 bases and J by 0 bases, with 9 bases between the two germline ends. This CDR3 reads CASSQDPDSSNQPQHF. CDR3 nucleotides: TGCGCCAGCAGCCAAGACCCGGACAGTAGCAATCAGCCCCAGCATTTT.

The CDR3 region is CSVGRQHNEQFF. The DNA of the CDR3 is TGCAGCGTTGGACGACAGCACAATGAGCAGTTCTTC. The chain combines TRBV29-1 with TRBJ2-1; D possibly corresponds to TRBD1 (5 bases). This CDR3 comprises 12 residues. V dropped 4 bases and J dropped 5 bases, with 9 bases sitting between them. The germline V gene has CDR1 SQVTM and CDR2 ANQGSEA.

V is TRBV19 and J is TRBJ1-4, with 9 bases lining up with TRBD1. CDR1 and CDR2 from the germline V gene are LNHDA and SQIVND (reference sequence). The CDR3 is made up of 15 amino acids. Trimming took 5 bases from V and 6 from J; bases not matched to a gene: 7. The CDR3 here is CASSEDRGTDEKLFF. For the CDR3, the DNA is TGTGCCAGTAGTGAAGACAGGGGGACAGATGAAAAACTGTTTTTT.

Of note for this clone: The junction departs from the called germline gene at one end, perhaps through a read error. The V gene is TRBV7-9, the J gene TRBJ2-5, with 7 bases fitting TRBD2. Germline V gene lookup returns CDR1 SEHNR and CDR2 FQNEAQ (reference sequence). The CDR3 consists of 14 residues. The CDR3 DNA is TGTTCCAGCAGCTCAGATAGCGGGTCAGAGACCCAGTACTTC. This translates into CSSSSDSGSETQYF.